What follows are 13 T cell receptor gamma chains derived from one specimen sequenced in a study of γδ T cells in repeated Plasmodium falciparum infection (dated by TCRdb to the early 2020s). The library came from multiplex PCR. TCRdb names Illumina MiSeq as the instrument used. TCRdb reran clone calling on the public reads with CATT; rows sharing one DNA sequence were then combined. The sample table holds some 30,000 gamma-chain clones, of which around 1.4% were seen once. The ten largest clones add up to approximately 19% of the sample. For bulk TCR repertoire analysis, Vgamma9/Vdelta2+ and Vdelta2-negative gammadelta T cell populations were isolated by flow sorting from peripheral blood mononuclear cells. Specimen: gamma-delta T cells from blood. The receptors originated from a pool of human donors (malaria-infected and uninfected, not separated).

At least ten counts were recorded for this clone. A far larger clone is one base from this, pointing to a likely read error. Other DNA variants within this sample encode the same CDR3. The chain joins TRGV9 to TRGJ1 or TRGJ2. V lost 1 base and J lost 0; bases outside the gene matches: 6. Germline V gene sequence: CDR1 GITISATS, CDR2 ISYDGTV (reference sequence). There are 15 residues in the CDR3. This chain's CDR3 is CALWEVSRNYYKKLF. The CDR3 DNA reads TGTGCCTTGTGGGAGGTCTCCCGGAATTATTATAAGAAACTCTTT.

This clone occurred a few times. The TCRdb protein comes from a much larger clone and disagrees with this DNA's translation at residue 6, likely due to a read error; the protein given here is derived from the DNA. For the CDR3, the DNA is TGTGCCTTGTGGGATTCGAGGCGGAAACTCTTT. The encoded protein is CALWDSRRKLF. The chain has TRGV9 and TRGJ1 or TRGJ2. The CDR3 has 11 residues. Germline trimming cut 4 bases from V and 12 bases from J; bases unmatched to any gene: 9. Germline V CDR1 and CDR2: GITISATS, ISYDGTV (reference sequence).

By sample share, this clone is medium-sized. The CDR3 spells CALWEPRTRAYYKKLF. The CDR3 DNA sequence: TGTGCCTTGTGGGAGCCGCGGACCAGGGCTTATTATAAGAAACTCTTT. The genes are TRGV9 and TRGJ1 or TRGJ2. The germline gives CDR1 GITISATS, CDR2 ISYDGTV (reference sequence). V was pared by 3 bases and J by 3 bases, with 14 bases of the junction left unmatched. The CDR3 is 16 residues long.

The gene calls are TRGV9 and TRGJ1 or TRGJ2. TCRdb is silent on the J gene; assignment here came from matching the DNA to germline. The CDR3 has 15 amino acids. Germline assignment: CDR1 GITISATS and CDR2 ISYDGTV (reference sequence). V trimming: 11 bases; J trimming: 11 bases; junction bases outside the gene matches: 27. CDR3 in DNA: TGTGCCTGGCGATCAACCCCGTCTCGGCTTTGCCAGAAACTCTTT. This codes for CAWRSTPSRLCQKLF.

This clone was counted many times. The same CDR3 is also encoded by other DNA sequences in this sample. The chain links TRGV8 to TRGJ1 or TRGJ2. The CDR3 contains 13 residues. V dropped 1 base and J dropped 4; count of bases not matched to a gene: 4. Germline V gene data show CDR1 as VENAVY and CDR2 as YDSYNSRV. The CDR3 protein is CATWDRPYYKKLF. The CDR3 nucleotides are TGTGCCACCTGGGATAGACCATATTATAAGAAACTCTTT.

This clone was counted ten times or more. The identical CDR3 is also encoded by other nucleotide sequences in the sample. The V call is TRGV9, the J call TRGJP2. There are 13 residues in the CDR3. The germline gives CDR1 GITISATS, CDR2 ISYDGTV (reference sequence). With 1 base clipped from V and 8 bases from J, the junction kept 4 bases outside the gene matches. DNA for the CDR3: TGTGCCTTGTGGGAGGTTAGAGATTGGATCAAGACGTTT. Translated, it gives CALWEVRDWIKTF.

This clone came up a few times. The translation of this DNA and the TCRdb protein of a much larger clone differ at residue 8, probably owing to a read error; the protein shown here is translated from the DNA. This chain links TRGV3 with TRGJP2. The J gene was not available in TCRdb and was assigned here by matching the DNA to germline segments. The CDR3 covers 17 residues. The V gene's germline CDR1 is VTNTFY and CDR2 YDVSTARD (reference sequence). Losses at the gene ends were 0 bases for V and 6 bases for J; bases not matched to a gene: 13. CDR3 loop: CATWDRPVLVGDWIKTF. The CDR3 DNA reads as TGTGCCACCTGGGACAGGCCTGTGTTAGTTGGTGATTGGATCAAGACGTTT.

This clone was seen at least ten times. TCRdb pairs this DNA with a much larger clone's protein that differs at residue 9, likely a read error; the protein shown was translated from the DNA. The V and J genes are TRGV9 and TRGJ1 or TRGJ2. TCRdb does not report a J gene; here it was assigned by matching the DNA to germline references. CDR3 length equals 12 residues. CDR1 is GITISATS and CDR2 is ISYDGTV in the germline V gene (reference sequence). This CDR3 reads CALWEVPYRKLF. The CDR3 DNA is TGTGCCTTGTGGGAGGTGCCCTATAGGAAACTCTTT.

In regard to this clone: The translation of this DNA and the TCRdb protein of a much larger clone differ at residue 7, probably owing to a read error; the protein shown here is translated from the DNA. The chain joins TRGV8 to TRGJ1 or TRGJ2. This CDR3 is 13 amino acids long. The germline V gene has CDR1 VENAVY and CDR2 YDSYNSRV. The CDR3 loop is CATWPKTYYKKLF. CDR3 coding DNA: TGCGCCACCTGGCCCAAGACTTATTATAAGAAACTCTTT.

The CDR3 sequence is CATWDLGGKKLF. DNA of the CDR3: TGTGCCACCTGGGATTTGGGGGGGAAGAAACTCTTT. The chain links TRGV4 to TRGJ1 or TRGJ2. TCRdb supplies no J gene; here it was assigned by aligning the nucleotide sequence to germline. CDR1 and CDR2 from the germline V gene are EGSTGY and YDSYTSSV. The J segment lost 10 bases and the V segment lost 3 bases, leaving 9 bases of the junction unmatched. CDR3 length: 12 amino acids.

This clone was found many times. A far larger clone is off by one base, so a read error is likely. Other DNA sequences in this sample translate to the same CDR3. The chain recombines TRGV8 with TRGJ1 or TRGJ2. Assignment of the J gene here rests on matching the DNA to germline, because TCRdb gives none. This CDR3 region has 12 residues. Germline lookup yields CDR1 VENAVY and CDR2 YDSYNSRV. In DNA, the CDR3 is TGCGCCACCTGGGATAGGCCGTGGAAGAAACTCTTT. Translating it yields CATWDRPWKKLF.

This clone has ten or more counts. TCRdb records a much larger clone's protein for this DNA, with a difference at residue 3 that likely arises from a read error; the protein given is the translation of the DNA. CDR3 nucleotide sequence: TGTGCCGCCTGGGATTCTCGTTATAAGAAACTCTTT. Translating it yields CAAWDSRYKKLF. The chain links TRGV4 to TRGJ1 or TRGJ2. Germline matching of the DNA provided the J gene here, since TCRdb leaves it blank. The CDR3 spans 12 residues. The germline V gene encodes CDR1 EGSTGY and CDR2 YDSYTSSV.

This clone has a handful of counts. The protein recorded in TCRdb matches a much larger clone and deviates from this DNA's translation at residue 11, suggesting a read error; the protein here is obtained by translating the DNA. The chain recombines TRGV9 with TRGJP. TCRdb carries no J gene annotation; the J gene was assigned here by matching the DNA with germline. This CDR3 region has 17 residues. Germline assignment: CDR1 GITISATS and CDR2 ISYDGTV (reference sequence). The CDR3 nucleotides read TGTGCCTTGTGGGAGGTGGTATCCGAGTTGGTCAAAAAAATCAAGGTATTT. Translating it yields CALWEVVSELVKKIKVF.